This TCR beta chain was recorded in a study of cytomegalovirus exposure and HLA in healthy donors. About this clone: The antigen is undetermined.

Study results and caveats: Several top significant clusters appeared, in a later analysis, to be linked to common viral pathogens.

The CDR3 is 16 amino acids. CDR1 and CDR2 (germline): GTSNPN, SVGIG (reference sequence). The ends were cut back, 7 bases at V and 0 bases at J, with 21 bases in the middle. The PCR had 60 Vbeta and 13 Jbeta primers. Repertoires were generated with immunoSEQ multiplex PCR, while TCRdb's copy carries only in-frame clones and drops some. The repertoire table contains 70,000 or so clones. This rearrangement joins TRBV30 to TRBJ1-2; D not resolved. Specimen: PBMCs. The receptor's source is a female donor in good health and CMV-seropositive. For the CDR3, the DNA is TGTGCCTCCCTGGGAGGCCAACAAGGAACTAACTATGGCTACACCTTC. Amino acid sequence: CASLGGQQGTNYGYTF.